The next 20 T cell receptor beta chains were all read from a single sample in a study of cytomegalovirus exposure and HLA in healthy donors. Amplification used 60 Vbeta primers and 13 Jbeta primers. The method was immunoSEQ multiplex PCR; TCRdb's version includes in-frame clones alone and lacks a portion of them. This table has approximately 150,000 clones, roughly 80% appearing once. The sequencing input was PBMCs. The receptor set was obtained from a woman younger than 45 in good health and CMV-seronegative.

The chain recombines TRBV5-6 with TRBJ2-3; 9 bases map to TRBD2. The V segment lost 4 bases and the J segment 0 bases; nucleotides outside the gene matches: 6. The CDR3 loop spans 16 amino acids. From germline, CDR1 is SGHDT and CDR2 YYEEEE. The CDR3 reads CASSQNSGGSTDTQYF. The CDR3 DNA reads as TGTGCCAGCAGCCAAAATAGCGGGGGTAGCACAGATACGCAGTATTTT.

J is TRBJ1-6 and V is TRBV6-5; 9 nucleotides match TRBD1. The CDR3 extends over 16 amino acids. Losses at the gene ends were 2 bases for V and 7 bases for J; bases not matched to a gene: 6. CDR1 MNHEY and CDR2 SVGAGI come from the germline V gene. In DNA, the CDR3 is TGTGCCAGCAGTTACGGGACAGGGAATGGGAATTCACCCCTCCACTTT. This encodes CASSYGTGNGNSPLHF.

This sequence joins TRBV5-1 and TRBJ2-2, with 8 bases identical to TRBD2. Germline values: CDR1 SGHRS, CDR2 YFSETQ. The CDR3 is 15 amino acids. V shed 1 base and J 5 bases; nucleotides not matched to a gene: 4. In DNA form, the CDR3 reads TGCGCCAGCAGCTTGAGAGCGGGAGAAACCGGGGAGCTGTTTTTT. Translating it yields CASSLRAGETGELFF.

DNA for the CDR3: TGCGCCAGCAGCGAGCAGGGGGCGGATGGCTACACCTTC. Translated: CASSEQGADGYTF. The rearrangement links TRBV5-1 to TRBJ1-2; TRBD1 matches at 8 bases. Germline V gives CDR1 SGHRS, CDR2 YFSETQ. Trimming took 4 bases from V and 6 from J; bases not matched to a gene: 5. This CDR3 is built from 13 residues.

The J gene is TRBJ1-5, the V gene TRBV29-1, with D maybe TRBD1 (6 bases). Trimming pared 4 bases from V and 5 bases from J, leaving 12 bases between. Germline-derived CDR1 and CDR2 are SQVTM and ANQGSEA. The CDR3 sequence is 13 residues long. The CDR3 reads CSVAGRTDQPQHF. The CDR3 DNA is TGCAGCGTTGCGGGACGGACAGATCAGCCCCAGCATTTT.

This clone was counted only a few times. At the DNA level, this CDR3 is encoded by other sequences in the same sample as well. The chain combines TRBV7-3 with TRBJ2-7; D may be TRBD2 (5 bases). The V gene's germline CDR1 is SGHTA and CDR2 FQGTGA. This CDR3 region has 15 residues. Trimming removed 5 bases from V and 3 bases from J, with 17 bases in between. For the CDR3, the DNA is TGTGCCAGCAGCCTTGATACTGCCGGGGTCTACGAGCAGTACTTC. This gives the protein CASSLDTAGVYEQYF.

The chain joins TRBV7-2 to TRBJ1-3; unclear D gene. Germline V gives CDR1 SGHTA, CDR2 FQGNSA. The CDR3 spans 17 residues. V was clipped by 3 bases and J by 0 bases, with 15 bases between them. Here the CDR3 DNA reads TGTGCCAGCAGCTTCGGTGGAGGCGGCCTCTCTGGAAACACCATATATTTT. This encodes CASSFGGGGLSGNTIYF.

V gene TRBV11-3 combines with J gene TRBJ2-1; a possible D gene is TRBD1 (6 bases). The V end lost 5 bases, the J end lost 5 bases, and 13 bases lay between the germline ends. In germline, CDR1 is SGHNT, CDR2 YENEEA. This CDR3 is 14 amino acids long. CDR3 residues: CASSHLTGNNEQFF. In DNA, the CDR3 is TGTGCCAGCAGCCACCTTACAGGGAACAATGAGCAGTTCTTC.

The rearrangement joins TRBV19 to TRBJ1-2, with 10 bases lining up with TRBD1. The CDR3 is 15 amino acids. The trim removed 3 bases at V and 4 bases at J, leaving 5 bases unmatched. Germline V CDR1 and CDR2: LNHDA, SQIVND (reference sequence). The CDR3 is CASSMGTGASYGYTF. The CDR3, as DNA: TGTGCCAGTAGTATGGGGACAGGGGCATCCTATGGCTACACCTTC.

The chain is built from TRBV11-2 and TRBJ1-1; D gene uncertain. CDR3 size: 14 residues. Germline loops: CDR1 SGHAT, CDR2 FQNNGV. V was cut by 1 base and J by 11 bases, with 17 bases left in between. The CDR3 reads CASSLGPSEGWAFF. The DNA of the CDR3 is TGTGCCAGCAGCTTAGGCCCCTCGGAGGGTTGGGCTTTCTTT.

The CDR3 reads CASSPILAGGRTDTQYF. CDR3 DNA sequence: TGTGCCAGCAGTCCTATATTAGCGGGGGGGAGGACAGATACGCAGTATTTT. The chain links TRBV7-2 to TRBJ2-3; 11 nucleotides agree with TRBD2. V lost 6 bases to trimming and J lost 3 bases; unmatched junction nucleotides: 11. The CDR3 runs to 17 residues. The germline gives CDR1 SGHTA, CDR2 FQGNSA.

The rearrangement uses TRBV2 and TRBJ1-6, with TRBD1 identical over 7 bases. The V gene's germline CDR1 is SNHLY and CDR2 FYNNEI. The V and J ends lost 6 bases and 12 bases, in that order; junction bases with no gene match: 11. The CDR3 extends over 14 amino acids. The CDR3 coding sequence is TGTGCCAGCAGGGAGTACAGGGGAGGTCGACCCCTCCACTTT. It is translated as CASREYRGGRPLHF. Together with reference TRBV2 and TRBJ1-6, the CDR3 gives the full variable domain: EPEVTQTPSHQVTQMGQEVILRCVPISNHLYFYWYRQILGQKVEFLVSFYNNEISEKSEIFDDQFSVERPDGSNFTLKIRSTKLEDSAMYFCASREYRGGRPLHFGNGTRLTVT.

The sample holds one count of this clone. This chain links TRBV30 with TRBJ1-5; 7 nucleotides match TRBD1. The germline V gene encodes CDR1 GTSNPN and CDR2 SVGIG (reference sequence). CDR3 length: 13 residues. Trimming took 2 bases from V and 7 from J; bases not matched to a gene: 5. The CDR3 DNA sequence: TGTGCCTGGAGTAAAGGGGGCGGGCAGCCCCAGCATTTT. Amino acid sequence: CAWSKGGGQPQHF.

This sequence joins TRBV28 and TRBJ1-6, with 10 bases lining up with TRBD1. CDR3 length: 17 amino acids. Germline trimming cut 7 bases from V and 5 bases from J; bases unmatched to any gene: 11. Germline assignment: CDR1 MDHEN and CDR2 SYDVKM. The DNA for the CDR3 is TGTGCCAGCATTCCAGAGGGACAGGGGTCCGATAATTCACCCCTCCACTTT. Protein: CASIPEGQGSDNSPLHF.

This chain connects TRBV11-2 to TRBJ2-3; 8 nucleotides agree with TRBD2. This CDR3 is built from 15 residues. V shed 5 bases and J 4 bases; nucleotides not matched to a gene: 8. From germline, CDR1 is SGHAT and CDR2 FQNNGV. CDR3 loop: CASSPSGSTPDTQYF. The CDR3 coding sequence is TGTGCCAGCAGCCCCAGCGGGAGCACGCCAGATACGCAGTATTTT.

The CDR3 here is CASSSAPTASNEKLFF. The CDR3 nucleotides read TGTGCCAGCAGCTCAGCCCCGACAGCCTCTAATGAAAAACTGTTTTTT. This rearrangement joins TRBV5-6 to TRBJ1-4, with a tentative D call TRBD1 (5 bases). V dropped 3 bases and J dropped 3 bases, with 15 bases sitting between them. The V gene's germline CDR1 is SGHDT and CDR2 YYEEEE. The CDR3 covers 16 residues.

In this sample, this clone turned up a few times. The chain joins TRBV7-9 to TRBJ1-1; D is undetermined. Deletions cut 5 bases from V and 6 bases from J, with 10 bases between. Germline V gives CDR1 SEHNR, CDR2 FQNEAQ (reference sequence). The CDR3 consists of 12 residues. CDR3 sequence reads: CASSPGRSEAFF. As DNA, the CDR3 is TGTGCCAGCAGCCCGGGGAGGTCTGAAGCTTTCTTT.

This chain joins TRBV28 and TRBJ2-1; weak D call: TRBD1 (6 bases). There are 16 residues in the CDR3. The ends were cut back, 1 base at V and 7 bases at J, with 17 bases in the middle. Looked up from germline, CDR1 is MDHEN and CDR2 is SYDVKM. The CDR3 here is CASSLFGLAQGNEQFF. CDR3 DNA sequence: TGTGCCAGCAGTTTATTCGGGCTAGCCCAGGGGAATGAGCAGTTCTTC.

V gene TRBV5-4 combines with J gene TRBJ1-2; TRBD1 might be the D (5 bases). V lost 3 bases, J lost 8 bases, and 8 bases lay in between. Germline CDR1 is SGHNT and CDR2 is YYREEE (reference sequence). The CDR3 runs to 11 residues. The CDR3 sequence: CASSYGGGYTF. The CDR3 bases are TGTGCCAGCAGCTACGGGGGGGGCTACACCTTC.

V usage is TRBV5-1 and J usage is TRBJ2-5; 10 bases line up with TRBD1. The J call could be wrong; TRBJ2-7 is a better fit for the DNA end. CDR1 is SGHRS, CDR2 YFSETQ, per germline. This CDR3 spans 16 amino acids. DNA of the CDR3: TGCGCCAGCAGCTTGGATAGGGACAGGGGAACCTACGAGCAGTACTTC. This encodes CASSLDRDRGTYEQYF.